The next 27 T cell receptor beta chains were all read from a single sample in a study of blood T cell repertoires in COVID-19. The protocol was immunoSEQ multiplex PCR, while the TCRdb copy is restricted to in-frame clones and leaves out a portion. The repertoire holds roughly 75,000 clones, with roughly 86% as singletons. Material: peripheral blood. The source is a woman between 70 and 85 years old with acute or convalescent COVID-19.

This chain joins TRBV5-1 and TRBJ2-7; D might be TRBD1 (5 bases). Per the germline V gene, CDR1 is SGHRS and CDR2 is YFSETQ. This CDR3 contains 14 residues. V was pared by 3 bases and J by 4 bases, with 14 bases between. This CDR3 is CASSYSTAGYEQYF. The CDR3, as DNA: TGCGCCAGCAGCTACTCGACAGCCGGTTACGAGCAGTACTTC.

This sequence joins TRBV7-2 and TRBJ2-2; 7 nucleotides line up with TRBD2. CDR3 length: 16 residues. The germline V gene encodes CDR1 SGHTA and CDR2 FQGNSA. V was clipped by 1 base and J by 1 base; unmatched bases: 3. CDR3 coding DNA: TGTGCCAGCAGCTTAGTTGCTAGCGGGAACACCGGGGAGCTGTTTTTT. This gives the protein CASSLVASGNTGELFF.

This chain joins TRBV5-1 and TRBJ2-3; 10 bases fit TRBD2. CDR3 length equals 15 residues. Germline CDR1 reads SGHRS; CDR2 reads YFSETQ. With V trimmed by 5 bases and J by 5 bases, 8 bases remained unmatched. Here the CDR3 reads CASSSSGRAIDTQYF. The CDR3 nucleotides are TGCGCCAGCAGTTCGAGCGGGAGGGCCATAGATACGCAGTATTTT.

The CDR3 DNA reads as TGTGCCAGCAGTCCTCGACAGGGCTATAATTCACCCCTCCACTTT. It specifies CASSPRQGYNSPLHF. The chain couples TRBV27 to TRBJ1-6, with 7 bases lining up with TRBD1. J was trimmed by 3 bases and V by 5 bases; bases with no gene match: 4. This CDR3 is 15 amino acids long. CDR1 is MNHEY and CDR2 is SMNVEV in the germline V gene (reference sequence).

The chain combines TRBV19 with TRBJ2-6; D might be TRBD1 (5 bases). Germline V gene sequence: CDR1 LNHDA, CDR2 SQIVND (reference sequence). The CDR3 runs 19 residues. V was trimmed by 2 bases and J by 0 bases, leaving 17 bases between them. The CDR3, as DNA: TGTGCCAGTAGTATAAGCCCAGGGTCGTTTCACTCTGGGGCCAACGTCCTGACTTTC. It codes for CASSISPGSFHSGANVLTF.

V gene TRBV6-2 or TRBV6-3 combines with J gene TRBJ1-1; D is perhaps TRBD1 (5 bases). With 6 bases removed from V and 10 bases from J, the gap between germline ends came to 24 bases. CDR1 and CDR2 from the germline V gene are MNHEY and SVGEGT. The CDR3 totals 15 residues. The CDR3 coding sequence is TGTGCCAGCAGCCCTTACGAGGGACTTCTACTTCGAGCTTTCTTT. Its protein is CASSPYEGLLLRAFF.

This clone was seen a few times. The CDR3 reads CASSIRTGGDQPQHF. CDR3 DNA sequence: TGTGCCAGTAGTATCAGGACAGGGGGCGATCAGCCCCAGCATTTT. The V and J genes are TRBV19 and TRBJ1-5; 11 nucleotides line up with TRBD1. The V gene end was trimmed by 3 bases and the J gene end by 5 bases; junction bases not matched to a gene: 3. Germline CDR1 LNHDA, CDR2 SQIVND (reference sequence). The CDR3 totals 15 residues.

The chain employs TRBV7-2 and TRBJ2-3, with TRBD2 identical over 8 bases. Trimming cost V 5 bases and J 2 bases; bases outside gene matches: 3. The CDR3 totals 14 residues. Germline V gives CDR1 SGHTA, CDR2 FQGNSA. The CDR3 region is CASSPGGATDTQYF. CDR3 coding DNA: TGTGCCAGCAGCCCGGGGGGGGCCACAGATACGCAGTATTTT.

This clone turned up a few times. The chain combines TRBV24-1 with TRBJ2-7; a possible D gene is TRBD2 (6 bases). Trimming shortened V by 5 bases and J by 7 bases, and 14 bases separated the two germline ends. The CDR3 has 13 amino acids. Germline V gene data show CDR1 as KGHDR and CDR2 as SFDVKD. CDR3 sequence (DNA): TGTGCCACCAGTGTTAAAGGGGCGGGGGAGCAGTACTTC. This sequence encodes CATSVKGAGEQYF.

The chain uses TRBV7-9 and TRBJ2-7; TRBD1 agrees at 9 bases. J gave up 2 bases and V 5 bases, and 13 bases lay outside the gene matches. CDR3 length equals 17 residues. Germline V gene sequence: CDR1 SEHNR, CDR2 FQNEAQ (reference sequence). The CDR3 is CASSRASGQGATYEQYF. CDR3 coding DNA: TGTGCCAGCAGCCGGGCTTCGGGACAGGGAGCAACCTACGAGCAGTACTTC.

This clone was observed a handful of times. The chain is built from TRBV5-6 and TRBJ2-2; possible D gene TRBD2, 6 bases. V lost 2 bases to trimming and J lost 1 base, with 15 bases between them. Germline V gives CDR1 SGHDT, CDR2 YYEEEE. The CDR3 is made up of 17 amino acids. The CDR3 reads CASSFGLARGNTGELFF. The CDR3 DNA reads as TGTGCCAGCAGCTTTGGGCTAGCGAGGGGGAACACCGGGGAGCTGTTTTTT. The variable domain in full, completed from reference TRBV5-6 and TRBJ2-2, reads DAGVTQSPTHLIKTRGQQVTLRCSPKSGHDTVSWYQQALGQGPQFIFQYYEEEERQRGNFPDRFSGHQFPNYSSELNVNALLLGDSALYLCASSFGLARGNTGELFFGEGSRLTVL.

The CDR3 protein is CASRTEGGSGAFF. CDR3 coding DNA: TGTGCCAGCAGAACAGAGGGGGGGTCGGGTGCTTTCTTT. The chain joins TRBV2 to TRBJ1-1; maybe TRBD1 (6 bases). The CDR3 runs 13 residues. V lost 6 bases to trimming and J lost 11 bases, with 19 bases between them. Germline CDR1 is SNHLY and CDR2 is FYNNEI.

As to this clone: Distinct nucleotide sequences in the sample also encode this CDR3. This chain links TRBV19 with TRBJ2-1, with D tentatively TRBD1 (6 bases). The length of the CDR3 is 15 residues. With 3 bases removed from V and 0 bases from J, the gap between germline ends came to 9 bases. The germline gives CDR1 LNHDA, CDR2 SQIVND (reference sequence). The CDR3: CASSITGSSYNEQFF. The CDR3 DNA reads as TGTGCCAGTAGTATTACAGGGAGCTCCTACAATGAGCAGTTCTTC.

This chain links TRBV12-3 or TRBV12-4 with TRBJ2-7; a weak D match, TRBD1 (6 bases). There are 12 residues in the CDR3. Between the trimmed V and J ends, which lost 5 bases and 6 bases, there was a span of 11 bases. The CDR3 is CASSLQGREQYF. The CDR3 bases are TGTGCCAGCAGTCTACAGGGTCGCGAGCAGTACTTC.

This chain joins TRBV5-1 and TRBJ1-2; D is ambiguous. CDR1 SGHRS and CDR2 YFSETQ come from the germline V gene. CDR3 length: 15 amino acids. V was shortened by 5 bases and J by 1 base, with 15 bases between the two germline ends. CDR3 sequence (DNA): TGCGCCAGCAGGTCGACACCGGATATTAACTATGGCTACACCTTC. Translating it yields CASRSTPDINYGYTF.

The gene calls are TRBV7-9 and TRBJ2-1; 14 bases fit TRBD2. V gave up 1 base and J gave up 10 bases; unmatched junction bases: 12. The CDR3 spans 18 residues. Germline V CDR1 and CDR2: SEHNR, FQNEAQ (reference sequence). CDR3 in amino acids: CASSLDRAMGLAGVEQFF. CDR3 nucleotides: TGTGCCAGCAGCTTAGATCGGGCCATGGGACTAGCGGGGGTGGAGCAGTTCTTC.

V usage is TRBV13 and J usage is TRBJ2-1; 7 nucleotides line up with TRBD2. Germline-derived CDR1 and CDR2 are PRHDT and FYEKMQ (reference sequence). This CDR3 region has 14 residues. V shed 5 bases and J 2 bases; nucleotides not matched to a gene: 3. The CDR3 DNA is TGTGCCAGCAGCCTTAGCGGGCCCTACAATGAGCAGTTCTTC. It encodes CASSLSGPYNEQFF.

This chain uses TRBV2 with TRBJ1-4, with D tentatively TRBD1 (5 bases). V was cut by 7 bases and J by 5 bases, with 11 bases left in between. In germline, CDR1 is SNHLY, CDR2 FYNNEI. The CDR3 consists of 13 residues. CDR3 residues: CASNGDWNEKLFF. The CDR3 DNA follows: TGTGCCAGCAATGGGGACTGGAATGAAAAACTGTTTTTT.

The J gene is TRBJ2-5, the V gene TRBV2, with TRBD2 as a possible D gene (6 bases). Germline values: CDR1 SNHLY, CDR2 FYNNEI. CDR3 size: 15 residues. V shed 8 bases and J shed 1 base, with 17 bases lying between them. DNA for the CDR3: TGTGCCAGCGACCTCGCCGGGACTCCCCAAGAGACCCAGTACTTC. It specifies CASDLAGTPQETQYF.

This chain uses TRBV5-5 with TRBJ1-4; no firm D call. V was clipped by 1 base and J by 7 bases, with 14 bases between them. Germline values: CDR1 SGHKS, CDR2 YYEKEE (reference sequence). The CDR3 has 15 residues. The DNA of the CDR3 is TGTGCCAGCAGCTTGTCTGGGCCCCCAAGTGAAAAACTGTTTTTT. It specifies CASSLSGPPSEKLFF.

This clone was seen a handful of times. V gene TRBV18 combines with J gene TRBJ1-5; D uncertain. Between the trimmed V and J ends, which lost 5 bases and 3 bases, there was a span of 11 bases. Germline assignment: CDR1 KGHSH and CDR2 LQKENI. CDR3 length: 14 amino acids. The CDR3 loop is CASSSEGTNQPQHF. In nucleotides, the CDR3 is TGTGCCAGCTCAAGTGAGGGAACCAATCAGCCCCAGCATTTT.

The gene calls are TRBV19 and TRBJ2-2; a weak D match, TRBD2 (5 bases). The germline CDR1 and CDR2 sequences are LNHDA and SQIVND (reference sequence). Deletions cut 5 bases from V and 4 bases from J, with 17 bases between. The CDR3 covers 16 residues. CDR3 loop: CASSPLLTRSTGELFF. CDR3 coding DNA: TGTGCCAGTAGTCCTCTGCTCACTAGGAGCACCGGGGAGCTGTTTTTT.

The rearrangement links TRBV5-6 to TRBJ2-1; D gene unclear. V lost 2 bases, J lost 0 bases, and 3 bases lay in between. This CDR3 region has 13 residues. Germline V lookup: CDR1 SGHDT, CDR2 YYEEEE. The CDR3 DNA sequence: TGTGCCAGCAGCTTCCGCTCCTACAATGAGCAGTTCTTC. Its protein is CASSFRSYNEQFF. The full variable domain, its missing parts supplied by reference TRBV5-6 and TRBJ2-1, is DAGVTQSPTHLIKTRGQQVTLRCSPKSGHDTVSWYQQALGQGPQFIFQYYEEEERQRGNFPDRFSGHQFPNYSSELNVNALLLGDSALYLCASSFRSYNEQFFGPGTRLTVL.

The rearrangement uses TRBV29-1 and TRBJ2-3; TRBD1 might be the D (6 bases). Germline V gene data show CDR1 as SQVTM and CDR2 as ANQGSEA. CDR3 length: 13 residues. Trimming pared 0 bases from V and 4 bases from J, leaving 8 bases between. Written as DNA, the CDR3 is TGCAGCGTTGAAGAGGGGGCGTCAGATACGCAGTATTTT. Its translation is CSVEEGASDTQYF.

V usage is TRBV5-6 and J usage is TRBJ2-1; 9 positions match TRBD1. The ends lost 4 bases at V and 4 bases at J; junction bases unmatched: 6. In germline, CDR1 is SGHDT, CDR2 YYEEEE. The CDR3 is 15 amino acids. The CDR3 coding sequence is TGTGCCAGCAGCGGGGGGACAGGGTATTACAATGAGCAGTTCTTC. It yields the protein CASSGGTGYYNEQFF.

This sequence joins TRBV30 and TRBJ1-1; D possibly corresponds to TRBD1 (5 bases). The CDR3 has 14 residues. Deletions cut 0 bases from V and 2 bases from J, with 10 bases between. Germline CDR1 reads GTSNPN; CDR2 reads SVGIG (reference sequence). CDR3 DNA: TGTGCCTGGAGTGTAACAGGCGGTAACACTGAAGCTTTCTTT. The encoded protein is CAWSVTGGNTEAFF.

The V and J genes are TRBV30 and TRBJ1-1, with D unclear. Germline V gives CDR1 GTSNPN, CDR2 SVGIG (reference sequence). Trimming pared 8 bases from V and 0 bases from J, leaving 7 bases between. This CDR3 has 11 amino acids. The CDR3 region has the DNA TGTGCCCGGAAGCTGAACACTGAAGCTTTCTTT. This translates into CARKLNTEAFF.